Described below is a single T cell receptor beta chain sequence and its context. These data are taken from a study of blood T cell repertoires in COVID-19. Whole-study context: Samples came from the United States, Italy and Spain, spanning acute and convalescent COVID-19. T cells, B-cell-depleted T cells, or PBMCs supplied cDNA or gDNA.

Per the authors' pipeline: For nucleated cells, counts were estimated from reference gene primer amplification. Method: immunoSEQ multiplex PCR; TCRdb's copy keeps in-frame clones and lacks some. V, J and clone size are those of that table, while D and trimming were read from the DNA. The table has under 150,000 clones, roughly 85% seen once; the top ten hold over 2%. There are 15 residues in the CDR3. Trimming cost V 3 bases and J 4 bases; bases outside gene matches: 8. The germline V gene has CDR1 ENHRY and CDR2 SYGVKD. The chain couples TRBV10-3 to TRBJ1-1; 7 bases match TRBD1. Sequences were obtained from peripheral blood. The TCR sequence derives from a man aged 30-40 years with acute or convalescent COVID-19. This chain's CDR3 is CAISDWVDRVTEAFF. DNA for the CDR3: TGTGCCATCAGTGATTGGGTTGACAGGGTCACTGAAGCTTTCTTT.